This T cell receptor beta chain is drawn from a study of low-dose radiotherapy and immunotherapy resistance in tumors. On the study more broadly: Participants in Cohort 2 were given 1 Gy per fraction every two weeks, for 13 Gy over 26 weeks. The drug cyclophosphamide was given into a vein at 200 mg/m2 every two weeks, one day before radiation and immunotherapy.

Time point denoted: after trial treatment. Documented treatment: LDRT plus nivolumab, ipilimumab, low-dose cyclophosphamide and aspirin (RACIN trial). Donors were administered nivolumab, ipilimumab, aspirin and low-dose cyclophosphamide, together with low-dose radiotherapy. TRAV- and TRBV-specific primers primed first-strand cDNA, covering alpha and beta chains. The PCR that amplified TCRs ran for around 22 cycles, relying on a constant-region primer and a V-primer adapter. After the mRNA was isolated, it was amplified using in vitro transcription. TCRdb recomputed calls from the reads with MiXCR, one row per CDR3 protein. This table holds 100,000 or so distinct CDR3 sequences, around 21% found once. About this clonotype itself: This probably arose from a read error, given a far larger clone one base away.

Trimming stripped 3 bases from V and 10 bases from J, with 22 bases between. CDR1 is MNHEY and CDR2 is SMNVEV in the germline V gene (reference sequence). The CDR3 sequence is 16 residues long. The J gene is TRBJ2-1, the V gene TRBV27, with D possibly matching TRBD2 (8 bases). The sequences come from PBMCs, collected after low-dose radiotherapy plus immunotherapy. This TCR came from a male donor with prostate cancer. The CDR3 region is CASSFSTSEGAREQFF. The CDR3 nucleotides read TGTGCCAGCAGTTTCTCGACTAGCGAGGGGGCCCGGGAGCAGTTCTTC.